The T cell receptor beta chain under discussion was sequenced for a study of T cell clonotyping in hematopoietic cell transplantation. On the study more broadly: Cytoreduction preceded collection of pretransplant recipient samples.

The time point is: recipient sample about 28 days before transplant, after cytoreduction. Note on this clone: Its specificity is not known.

Produced via immunoSEQ multiplex PCR; TCRdb's table is partial and in-frame only. The sample comprises about 80,000 clones, about 96% of which are singletons, and roughly 1.5% rests with the top ten. Study-wide results and caveats: After transplant, recipient diversity fell while pathologically expanded clonotypes grew through day 180.

The material was peripheral blood mononuclear cells, obtained before stem cell transplant. The TCR comes from a woman in her forties or fifties with acute myeloid leukemia. Some clones in this sample may be carry-over from other donors' samples.

The CDR3 spells CASSELGAVRNQPQHF. DNA of the CDR3: TGTGCCAGCAGTGAATTGGGAGCCGTCCGCAATCAGCCCCAGCATTTT. The chain joins TRBV2 to TRBJ1-5, with D unresolved. The ends were cut back, 2 bases at V and 2 bases at J, with 13 bases in the middle. In germline, CDR1 is SNHLY, CDR2 FYNNEI. CDR3 length: 16 residues.